This TCR beta chain was profiled in a study of blood T cell repertoires in COVID-19. Sequencing was performed with immunoSEQ multiplex PCR; in TCRdb, only in-frame clones are kept and a portion is missing. The table records almost 100,000 clones, approximately 86% of them present only once. Germline V gives CDR1 SEHNR, CDR2 FQNEAQ (reference sequence). This CDR3 has 15 residues. The junction had 5 bases not matched to a gene; V was cut back by 2 bases and J by 5 bases. This sequence was found in a man between 50 and 59 years old with acute or convalescent COVID-19. The rearrangement uses TRBV7-9 and TRBJ2-5; the match to TRBD1 covers 10 bases. Material: peripheral blood. The CDR3 region is CASSLWTGGLETQYF. In DNA form, the CDR3 reads TGTGCCAGCAGCTTATGGACAGGGGGGCTGGAGACCCAGTACTTC.